Presented here are 27 T cell receptor beta chains from one specimen sequenced in a study of CD8+CD57+ T cells in acquired aplastic anemia. In patients chosen for sequencing, flow cytometry had shown CD8+CD57+ cell expansion. The template for TCR beta VDJ and CDR3 sequence profiling was genomic DNA. One entry per CDR3 protein results from TCRdb running MiXCR on the reads. The sample carries 270,000 or so distinct CDR3 sequences, 82% recorded once. The sample comprised sorted CD4+, CD8+, or CD8+CD57+ T cells (not recorded which) from PBMCs. The receptors were gathered from a human donor with aplastic anemia.

In the case of this clonotype: The junction differs from germline at one of its ends, possibly a read error. The chain joins TRBV12-3 or TRBV12-4 to TRBJ1-1; D uncertain. The CDR3 sequence is 18 residues long. CDR3 nucleotide sequence: TGTGCCAGCAGTTCGCCTCGTGGGCACACAGTTTCGAGGACTGAGGCTTTCTTT. Translating it yields CASSSPRGHTVSRTEAFF.

In regard to this clonotype: The conserved closing phenylalanine or tryptophan is absent in this CDR3, likely reflecting a read error. The DNA is omitted, as the CDR3 cannot be located on it reliably, and the CDR3 follows TCRdb's listing. The rearrangement links TRBV7-2 to TRBJ1-5; TRBD1 reflects the table's D call only, with no check against the DNA. A total of 13 residues make up the CDR3, ends included. CDR1 is SGHTA, CDR2 FQGNSA, per germline. Here the CDR3 reads CASSHRQGATRYT.

This chain joins TRBV7-8 and TRBJ2-3, with D tentatively TRBD2 (7 bases). Per germline, CDR1 SGHVS and CDR2 FQNEAQ. The CDR3 runs to 14 residues. Trimming stripped 5 bases from V and 12 bases from J, with 21 bases between. Written as DNA, the CDR3 is TGTGCCAGCAGCATAGGGGGGGGAACCTACAATCAGTATTTT. Its protein product is CASSIGGGTYNQYF.

About this clonotype: The conserved final phenylalanine or tryptophan is absent from the CDR3, which likely points to a read error. The DNA is left out, because the CDR3 cannot be placed on it with certainty; the CDR3 is given as TCRdb lists it. This sequence joins TRBV7-8 and TRBJ2-3. The germline V gene has CDR1 SGHVS and CDR2 FQNEAQ. The CDR3 region is 13 residues in length, termini included. CDR3 sequence: CASSLAGAAETQY.

The chain uses TRBV20-1 and TRBJ1-1; the D is unclear. Germline CDR1 is DFQATT and CDR2 is SNEGSKA (reference sequence). V lost 7 bases and J lost 2, with 20 bases in between. This CDR3 has 15 residues. This CDR3 is CSVTDPLTYNTEAFF. DNA for the CDR3: TGCAGTGTCACTGATCCACTCACCTATAACACTGAAGCTTTCTTT.

This sequence joins TRBV9 and TRBJ1-6, with a weak D call TRBD1 (6 bases). V was cut by 4 bases and J by 10 bases, with 21 bases left in between. CDR3 length: 16 amino acids. Germline assignment: CDR1 SGDLS and CDR2 YYNGEE. The CDR3 loop is CASSLGGGGYESPLHF. The CDR3 region has the DNA TGTGCCAGCAGCTTGGGGGGGGGCGGCTATGAGTCACCCCTCCACTTT.

On this clonotype itself: An end of the junction does not agree with germline; a read error may underlie this. This rearrangement joins TRBV7-9 to TRBJ2-3, with D perhaps matching TRBD2 (6 bases). The CDR3 contains 14 residues. CDR1 and CDR2 (germline): SEHNR, FQNEAQ (reference sequence). Here the CDR3 DNA reads TGTGCCTACGACGTAGCGGCGTACCCCGATACCCAGTACTTT. The encoded protein is CAYDVAAYPDTQYF. Full variable domain (outside the CDR3, taken from reference TRBV7-9 and TRBJ2-3): DTGVSQNPRHKITKRGQNVTFRCDPISEHNRLYWYRQTLGQGPEFLTYFQNEAQLEKSRLLSDRFSAERPKGSFSTLEIQRTEQGDSAMYLCAYDVAAYPDTQYFGPGTRLTVL.

The chain joins TRBV11-3 to TRBJ2-3; D is ambiguous. The germline V and J ends were trimmed by 6 bases and 6 bases, with 13 bases remaining between them. CDR3 length: 13 amino acids. The V gene's germline CDR1 is SGHNT and CDR2 YENEEA. For the CDR3, the DNA is TGTGCCAGCAGGGACCAGGCCGACGATACGCAGTATTTT. Protein sequence: CASRDQADDTQYF. Full variable domain (rest looked up from reference TRBV11-3 and TRBJ2-3): EAGVVQSPRYKIIEKKQPVAFWCNPISGHNTLYWYLQNLGQGPELLIRYENEEAVDDSQLPKDRFSAERLKGVDSTLKIQPAELGDSAVYLCASRDQADDTQYFGPGTRLTVL.

The rearrangement links TRBV4-2 to TRBJ2-1; D uncertain. The CDR3 totals 15 residues. Trimming took off 1 base at V and 4 bases at J, with 11 bases between the two ends. The germline gives CDR1 LGHNA, CDR2 YNFKEQ. CDR3 DNA sequence: TGTGCCAGCAGCCAAGTTGGGGTGGGTTACAATGAGCAGTTCTTC. Translated, it gives CASSQVGVGYNEQFF.

The chain combines TRBV7-8 with TRBJ2-7; tentatively, D is TRBD1 (7 bases). V lost 3 bases and J 10 bases, leaving 19 bases between the germline ends. Looked up from germline, CDR1 is SGHVS and CDR2 is FQNEAQ. The CDR3 spans 14 residues. CDR3: CASSFDPGGTAQYV. CDR3 in DNA: TGTGCCAGCAGCTTTGATCCAGGGGGGACAGCCCAGTACGTC.

The chain combines TRBV7-6 with TRBJ2-5; no clear D. Germline assignment: CDR1 SGHVS and CDR2 FNYEAQ. Between the trimmed V and J ends, which lost 3 bases and 3 bases, there was a span of 14 bases. This CDR3 region has 15 residues. The CDR3 loop reads CASSFDHGRKETQYF. In DNA form, the CDR3 reads TGTGCCAGCAGCTTCGACCACGGGCGAAAAGAGACCCAGTACTTC.

To note about this clonotype: Because it lacks the conserved phenylalanine or tryptophan at the end, this CDR3 is likely a read error. This rearrangement joins TRBV2 to TRBJ1-1; D is perhaps TRBD1 (6 bases). This CDR3 has 15 amino acids. The ends were cut back, 6 bases at V and 11 bases at J, with 25 bases in the middle. Germline CDR1 and CDR2: SNHLY and FYNNEI. The CDR3 spells CASRDGGTDTQDAFP. CDR3 sequence (DNA): TGTGCCAGCAGGGACGGGGGCACAGATACGCAGGATGCTTTCCCA.

The chain recombines TRBV7-9 with TRBJ2-7; 7 bases match TRBD1. CDR1 and CDR2 from the germline V gene are SEHNR and FQNEAQ (reference sequence). V shed 5 bases, J shed 4 bases, and the junction held 20 bases outside the gene matches. The CDR3 runs to 18 residues. The CDR3, as DNA: TGTGCCAGCAGCCTCCACCCGACAGGGAACACTGAAGCTTACGAGCAGTACGTC. Its protein product is CASSLHPTGNTEAYEQYV.

The chain joins TRBV2 to TRBJ2-3; D is perhaps TRBD1 (6 bases). Germline CDR1 is SNHLY and CDR2 is FYNNEI. Trimming took 8 bases from V and 13 from J, leaving 22 bases between them. CDR3 size: 13 residues. CDR3 DNA sequence: TGTGCCAGCGGGCAGGGGTGGACAGACACGGAGTATTTT. Its protein product is CASGQGWTDTEYF.

Turning to this clonotype: A junction boundary mismatches the germline segment, possibly from a read error. The chain has TRBV7-9 and TRBJ1-5, with D perhaps TRBD1 (5 bases). CDR3 length: 15 amino acids. Germline CDR1 SEHNR, CDR2 FQNEAQ (reference sequence). As DNA, the CDR3 is TGTGCCAGCAGCTATCAAGGAAGCGGGGGTCAGCACCAGCATTTT. Encoded protein: CASSYQGSGGQHQHF.

The rearrangement uses TRBV7-6 and TRBJ2-7; D not certain. This CDR3 comprises 14 residues. Germline CDR1 and CDR2: SGHVS and FNYEAQ. The DNA of the CDR3 is TGTGCCAGCAGCCAACGGAGAGAGGCCTATGAGGCGAACGTC. This gives the protein CASSQRREAYEANV.

This clonotype was detected many times. CDR3: CASTPVGSPNNEQFF. The CDR3 DNA follows: TGTGCCAGCACCCCGGTGGGCTCACCGAACAATGAGCAGTTCTTC. The chain is built from TRBV7-2 and TRBJ2-1; D is uncertain. V lost 7 bases to trimming and J lost 5 bases, with 18 bases between them. This CDR3 is 15 amino acids long. CDR1 and CDR2 (germline): SGHTA, FQGNSA.

A note on this clonotype: A read error may produce the germline difference seen at one junction end. The chain combines TRBV2 with TRBJ2-3; TRBD2 aligns across 7 bases. The CDR3 consists of 13 residues. The V gene's germline CDR1 is SNHLY and CDR2 FYNNEI. The CDR3 here is CTSGDGIADTQYF. For the CDR3, the DNA is TGTACCAGCGGGGACGGGATCGCAGATACGCAGTATTTT.

The rearrangement links TRBV7-8 to TRBJ2-1; no clear D gene. The CDR3 length is 16 residues. The ends were cut back, 2 bases at V and 8 bases at J, with 19 bases in the middle. The germline CDR1 and CDR2 sequences are SGHVS and FQNEAQ. CDR3 coding DNA: TGTGCCAGCAGCTTACCAAGAAGTCCGGAGACGGATGAGCAGTTCTTC. Translation: CASSLPRSPETDEQFF.

The sample holds one count of this clonotype. Relative to the germline gene, one junction end is altered; a read error may explain this. J is TRBJ2-5 and V is TRBV7-9; D is perhaps TRBD2 (5 bases). The CDR3 is made up of 14 amino acids. Germline-derived CDR1 and CDR2 are SEHNR and FQNEAQ (reference sequence). The CDR3 bases are TGTGCCACCAGCGGCCGGGGAATCGCGTACGGGGAGTACTTC. Translating it yields CATSGRGIAYGEYF.

This rearrangement joins TRBV9 to TRBJ2-5; D is tentatively TRBD1 or TRBD2 (6 bases each). The CDR3 totals 15 residues. Germline V lookup: CDR1 SGDLS, CDR2 YYNGEE. Trimming took off 3 bases at V and 8 bases at J, with 20 bases between the two ends. CDR3 DNA sequence: TGTGCCAGCAGCGCCGATGGGGGGCGTGGCGACACCCAGTACTTC. Encoded protein: CASSADGGRGDTQYF.

With regard to this clonotype: The junction does not match germline at one end; this may be a read error. The V and J genes are TRBV2 and TRBJ2-3; TRBD1 aligns across 7 bases. CDR1 and CDR2 (germline): SNHLY, FYNNEI. The CDR3 spans 14 residues. CDR3 amino acids: CASGEGGTDAQYFF. DNA for the CDR3: TGTGCCAGCGGGGAAGGGGGCACTGACGCGCAGTATTTTTTT.

This chain connects TRBV7-2 to TRBJ1-3, with D tentatively TRBD1 (6 bases). CDR3 length equals 15 residues. Germline-derived CDR1 and CDR2 are SGHTA and FQGNSA. Trimming pared 5 bases from V and 3 bases from J, leaving 14 bases between. Here the CDR3 reads CASSLLAGVGNTIYF. The DNA for the CDR3 is TGTGCCAGCAGCCTCCTGGCAGGGGTTGGAAACACCATATATTTT. The full variable domain, with the rest looked up from reference TRBV7-2 and TRBJ1-3, is GAGVSQSPSNKVTEKGKDVELRCDPISGHTALYWYRQSLGQGLEFLIYFQGNSAPDKSGLPSDRFSAERTGGSVSTLTIQRTQQEDSAVYLCASSLLAGVGNTIYFGEGSWLTVV.

The rearrangement links TRBV5-6 to TRBJ2-5; D unclear. The CDR3 consists of 16 residues. Germline loops: CDR1 SGHDT, CDR2 YYEEEE. Trimming shortened V by 4 bases and J by 7 bases, and 23 bases separated the two germline ends. The chain's CDR3 is CASSQEDLRTLGTQYF. The CDR3 nucleotides are TGTGCCAGCAGCCAAGAGGATTTGCGAACTCTCGGGACCCAGTACTTC.

Comment on this clonotype: One end of the junction varies from germline; a read error may be responsible. The chain carries TRBV7-4 and TRBJ2-1, with TRBD2 matching 9 bases. Matching the DNA end better, TRBJ2-7 makes the J call doubtful. The CDR3 runs 16 residues. Germline V gives CDR1 SGHVT, CDR2 SQSDAQ. The CDR3 here is CAGSFQGSGGSDKQYF. CDR3 bases: TGTGCCGGCAGCTTTCAAGGAAGCGGGGGGAGCGATAAGCAGTACTTC.

With regard to this clonotype: A much more abundant neighbour one base away suggests this may be a read error. The gene calls are TRBV15 and TRBJ2-5; no clear D. This CDR3 spans 14 amino acids. CDR1 and CDR2 (germline): LNHNV, YYDKDF (reference sequence). The germline V and J ends were trimmed by 1 base and 5 bases, with 11 bases remaining between them. The CDR3 reads CATSRGSVPETQYF. The DNA of the CDR3 is TGTGCCACCAGCAGAGGCAGCGTGCCCGAGACCCAGTACTTC. The entire variable domain, with the rest obtained from reference TRBV15 and TRBJ2-5, is as follows: DAMVIQNPRYQVTQFGKPVTLSCSQTLNHNVMYWYQQKSSQAPKLLFHYYDKDFNNEADTPDNFQSRRPNTSFCFLDIRSPGLGDTAMYLCATSRGSVPETQYFGPGTRLLVL.

This clonotype turned up a few times. The rearrangement uses TRBV29-1 and TRBJ1-2; the D gene is possibly TRBD1 (5 bases). V was pared by 3 bases and J by 7 bases, with 12 bases between. The length of the CDR3 is 12 residues. Germline-derived CDR1 and CDR2 are SQVTM and ANQGSEA. Here the CDR3 DNA reads TGCAGCGTTGACAGGGAAGAGGGTGGCTACACCTTC. Translating gives CSVDREEGGYTF.